This T cell receptor (beta chain) was recorded in a study of Ad26.COV2.S vaccination and SARS-CoV-2 variants. For the study at large: Once or twice, 56 days apart, Ad26.COV2.S was delivered intramuscularly. Study conclusions and caveats: It was found that vaccine and placebo recipients had similar non-spike TCR breadth.

Trimming left V 11 bases short and J 1 base short, with 11 bases between. Germline CDR1 MNHEY, CDR2 SVGAGI. The CDR3 runs 12 residues. Treatment reported: about 20 received Ad26.COV2.S at low or high dose, single or two shots; about 5 received placebo; per-sample allocation not given. The investigators took samples on day 63 after the first vaccine or placebo injection. Measured with immunoSEQ multiplex PCR; TCRdb has only the in-frame clones, and not every one. The sample contains under 250,000 clones, roughly nine tenths of which appear only once. On this clone: Its target is unknown.

The material was peripheral blood, obtained in a trial of Ad26.COV2.S vaccine versus placebo. The sequence was collected from a person aged 18-65 years who received the Ad26.COV2.S COVID-19 vaccine or a placebo. The V call is TRBV6-5, the J call TRBJ1-1, with D possibly being TRBD1 (5 bases). DNA of the CDR3: TGTGCCGGGGCCCTGGGGAACACTGAAGCTTTCTTT. Protein product: CAGALGNTEAFF.